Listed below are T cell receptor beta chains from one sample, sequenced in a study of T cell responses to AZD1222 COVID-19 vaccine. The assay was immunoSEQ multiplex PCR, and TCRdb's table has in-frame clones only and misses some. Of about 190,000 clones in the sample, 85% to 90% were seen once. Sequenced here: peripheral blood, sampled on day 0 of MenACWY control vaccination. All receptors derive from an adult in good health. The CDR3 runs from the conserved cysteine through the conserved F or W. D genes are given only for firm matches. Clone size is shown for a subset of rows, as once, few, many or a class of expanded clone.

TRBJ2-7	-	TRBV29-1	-	CSVSTGPYEQYF	TGCAGCGTCTCGACAGGCCCCTACGAGCAGTACTTC
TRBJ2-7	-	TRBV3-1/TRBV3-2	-	CASSQGYEQYF	TGTGCCAGCAGCCAAGGTTACGAGCAGTACTTC
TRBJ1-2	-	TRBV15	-	CATSGPGQYYGYTF	TGTGCCACCAGCGGTCCCGGACAATACTATGGCTACACCTTC
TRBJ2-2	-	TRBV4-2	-	CASSQTGELFF	TGTGCCAGCAGCCAAACCGGGGAGCTGTTTTTT
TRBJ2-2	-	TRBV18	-	CASSLASQNTGELFF	TGTGCCAGCTCACTAGCGTCCCAAAACACCGGGGAGCTGTTTTTT
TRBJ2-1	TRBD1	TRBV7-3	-	CASSLTATGINEQFF	TGTGCCAGCAGCTTAACGGCGACAGGGATCAATGAGCAGTTCTTC
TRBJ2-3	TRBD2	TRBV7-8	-	CASSSSGRASDTQYF	TGTGCCAGCAGCTCTAGCGGGAGGGCCTCAGATACGCAGTATTTT
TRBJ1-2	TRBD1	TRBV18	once	CASSPRTGVPDYGYTF	TGTGCCAGCTCACCACGCACAGGGGTCCCCGACTATGGCTACACCTTC
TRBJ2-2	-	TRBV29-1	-	CSVGALGDTGELFF	TGCAGCGTTGGGGCGCTGGGGGACACCGGGGAGCTGTTTTTT
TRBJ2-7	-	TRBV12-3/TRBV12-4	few	CASSPTDGYEQYF	TGTGCCAGCAGCCCGACTGACGGTTACGAGCAGTACTTC
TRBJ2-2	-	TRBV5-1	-	CASSLVGGDTGELFF	TGCGCCAGCAGCTTGGTAGGGGGAGACACCGGGGAGCTGTTTTTT
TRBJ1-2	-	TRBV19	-	CASKKKVEGVYGYTF	TGTGCCAGTAAAAAAAAGGTCGAAGGAGTCTATGGCTACACCTTC
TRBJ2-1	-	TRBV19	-	CASSLAGTNSYNEQFF	TGTGCCAGTAGTCTGGCGGGAACGAACTCCTACAATGAGCAGTTCTTC
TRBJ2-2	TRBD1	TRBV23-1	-	CASSQLAGGVSSPPHRGAVF	TGCGCCAGCAGTCAATTGGCAGGGGGCGTTTCGTCCCCCCCACACCGGGGAGCTGTTTTT
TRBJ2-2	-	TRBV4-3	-	CASSQELAWELFF	TGCGCCAGCAGCCAAGAACTCGCCTGGGAGCTGTTTTTT
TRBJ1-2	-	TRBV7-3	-	CASSPSASSNYGYTF	TGTGCCAGCAGCCCTAGCGCCTCTTCAAACTATGGCTACACCTTC
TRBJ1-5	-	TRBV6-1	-	CASSEFGAGQPQHF	TGTGCCAGCAGTGAATTCGGGGCAGGGCAGCCCCAGCATTTT
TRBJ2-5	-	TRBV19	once	CATQGKETQYF	TGTGCCACCCAGGGGAAAGAGACCCAGTACTTC
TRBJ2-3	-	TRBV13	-	CASSFWTGTDTQYF	TGTGCCAGCAGCTTTTGGACAGGCACAGATACGCAGTATTTT
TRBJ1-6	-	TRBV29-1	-	CSVDPSGSPLHF	TGCAGCGTTGATCCCAGCGGTTCACCCCTCCACTTT
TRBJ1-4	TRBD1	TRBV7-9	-	CASSFQTTGTGDEKLFF	TGTGCCAGCAGCTTCCAAACAACCGGGACAGGGGACGAAAAACTGTTTTTT
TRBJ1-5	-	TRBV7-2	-	CASSWVGANQPQHF	TGTGCCAGCAGCTGGGTGGGGGCGAATCAGCCCCAGCATTTT
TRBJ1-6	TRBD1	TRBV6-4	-	CASSPTGGYNSPLHF	TGTGCCAGCAGCCCGACAGGGGGTTATAATTCACCCCTCCACTTT
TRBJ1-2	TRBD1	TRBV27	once	CASSGQGTRGYTF	TGTGCCAGCAGTGGACAGGGAACGAGAGGCTACACCTTC
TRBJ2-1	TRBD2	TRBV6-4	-	CASSDSYGGGAINEQFF	TGTGCCAGCAGTGACTCGTATGGCGGGGGGGCGATCAATGAGCAGTTCTTC
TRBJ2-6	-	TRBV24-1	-	CATSDPRPAGANVLTF	TGTGCCACCAGTGATCCCAGACCCGCTGGGGCCAACGTCCTGACTTTC
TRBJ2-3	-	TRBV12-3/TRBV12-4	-	CASTYGDTDTQYF	TGTGCCAGCACGTACGGGGACACAGATACGCAGTATTTT
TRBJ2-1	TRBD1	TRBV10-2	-	CASSEDHETGGGNEQFF	TGCGCCAGCAGTGAGGACCACGAGACAGGGGGCGGGAATGAGCAGTTCTTC
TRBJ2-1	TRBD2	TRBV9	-	CASSASGTTLDEQFF	TGTGCCAGCAGCGCCTCCGGGACTACCCTCGATGAGCAGTTCTTC
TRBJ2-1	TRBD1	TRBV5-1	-	CASSWGQSSYNEQFF	TGCGCCAGCAGCTGGGGACAGAGCTCCTACAATGAGCAGTTCTTC
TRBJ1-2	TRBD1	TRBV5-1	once	CASSQTGKNGYGYTF	TGCGCCAGCAGCCAGACAGGGAAGAACGGCTATGGCTACACCTTC